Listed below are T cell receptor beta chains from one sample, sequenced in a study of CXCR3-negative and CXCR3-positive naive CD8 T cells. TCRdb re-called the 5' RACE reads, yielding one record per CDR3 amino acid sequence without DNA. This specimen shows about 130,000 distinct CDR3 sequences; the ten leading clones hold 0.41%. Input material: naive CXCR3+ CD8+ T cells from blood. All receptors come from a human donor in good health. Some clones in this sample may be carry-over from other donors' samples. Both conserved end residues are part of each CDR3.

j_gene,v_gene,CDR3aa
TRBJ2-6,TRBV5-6,CASSLGPDSGANVLTF
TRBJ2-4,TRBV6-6,CASSYGLAVQFSAKNIQYF
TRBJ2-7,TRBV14,CASSQVSYEQYF
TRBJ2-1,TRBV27,CASSFLGTGEQFF
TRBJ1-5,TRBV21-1,CASTGQGACNQPQHF
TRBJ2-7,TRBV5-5,CASSKATDYEQYF
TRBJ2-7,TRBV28,CASSLFVLSTYEQYF
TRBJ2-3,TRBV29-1,CSVEGQGWTTDTQYF
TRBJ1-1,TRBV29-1,CSGRQGGYTEAFF
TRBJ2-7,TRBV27,CASSLTPSYEQYF
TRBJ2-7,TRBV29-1,CSVGEDPTYEQYF
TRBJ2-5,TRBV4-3,CASSQDKSQETQYF
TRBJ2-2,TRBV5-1,CASSILAGGKARNTGELFF
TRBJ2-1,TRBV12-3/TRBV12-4,CASSPRTSGSGHEQFF
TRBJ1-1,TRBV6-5,CASSSYGSGGETEAFF
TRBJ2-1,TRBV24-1,CATSDLLKGPEQFF
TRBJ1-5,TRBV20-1,CSATDSPSNQPQHF
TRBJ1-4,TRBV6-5,CASTNAASPQSNEKLFF
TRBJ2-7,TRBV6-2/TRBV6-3,CASRQQGWYEQYF
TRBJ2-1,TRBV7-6,CASSPRGAGETYNEQFF
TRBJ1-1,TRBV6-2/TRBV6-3,CASSRQSMVTEAFF
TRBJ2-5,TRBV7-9,CASSSVELAGYRETQYF
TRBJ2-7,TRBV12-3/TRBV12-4,CASSFGGLYEQYF
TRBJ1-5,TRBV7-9,CASSLHWGQGHQPQHF
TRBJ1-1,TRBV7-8,CASSLGRPNTEAFF
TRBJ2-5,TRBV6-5,CASSYPTGGQETQYF
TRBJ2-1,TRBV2,CASIIGTREAPGDLNEQFF
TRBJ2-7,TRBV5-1,CASSYYSDSYEQYF
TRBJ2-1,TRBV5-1,CASSLGSGGAYNEQFF
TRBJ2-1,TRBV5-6,CASSFEGFSYNEQFF